The 10 T cell receptor beta chains presented below share a single source sample, sequenced in a study of OX40 agonist ivuxolimab in advanced cancers. Repertoires were generated with immunoSEQ multiplex PCR, while TCRdb's copy carries only in-frame clones and drops some. This table has roughly 56,000 clones, around 86% appearing once. Specimen: CD4+ or CD8+ T cells sorted from blood, collected in a trial of the OX40 agonist ivuxolimab. These receptors originate from an adult with an advanced solid tumor such as melanoma, head and neck, liver or kidney cancer.

The V and J genes are TRBV18 and TRBJ2-1, with 12 bases aligning to TRBD2. V lost 5 bases and J lost 0; bases outside the gene matches: 11. The CDR3 is made up of 19 amino acids. The germline V gene has CDR1 KGHSH and CDR2 LQKENI. The CDR3 DNA is TGTGCCAGCTCATCTCCGACTAGCGGGGGCCGGAGCTCCTACAATGAGCAGTTCTTC. It codes for CASSSPTSGGRSSYNEQFF.

The rearrangement links TRBV7-2 to TRBJ1-4; 9 bases align to TRBD1. Trimming removed 5 bases from V and 3 bases from J; junction bases left unmatched: 10. Germline-derived CDR1 and CDR2 are SGHTA and FQGNSA. This CDR3 region has 17 residues. CDR3 sequence (DNA): TGTGCCAGCAGCCCAAGAAACCGGGACAGGGCTAATGAAAAACTGTTTTTT. Translating gives CASSPRNRDRANEKLFF.

The CDR3 loop reads CASSLFGASDTQYF. Written as DNA, the CDR3 is TGTGCCAGCAGTTTATTCGGTGCATCAGATACGCAGTATTTT. The chain carries TRBV28 and TRBJ2-3; D is unclear. V lost 1 base to trimming and J lost 4 bases, with 9 bases between them. The germline gives CDR1 MDHEN, CDR2 SYDVKM. CDR3 length equals 14 residues.

This clone was seen more than once but under ten times. The rearrangement uses TRBV7-2 and TRBJ1-2; TRBD1 aligns across 7 bases. The CDR3 totals 13 residues. In germline, CDR1 is SGHTA, CDR2 FQGNSA. The junction had 5 bases not matched to a gene; V was cut back by 2 bases and J by 8 bases. The CDR3 region has the DNA TGTGCCAGCAGCTTAACAGGGGCTCGGGGCTACACCTTC. Translating gives CASSLTGARGYTF.

This chain joins TRBV6-5 and TRBJ2-7; D perhaps matches TRBD2 (6 bases). The V end was cut by 11 bases, the J end by 3 bases, with 14 bases between. This CDR3 has 12 residues. CDR1 and CDR2 from the germline V gene are MNHEY and SVGAGI. The DNA of the CDR3 is TGTGCCCCCCTCCAGGAGGGCTACGAGCAGTACTTC. Protein sequence: CAPLQEGYEQYF.

V gene TRBV2 combines with J gene TRBJ2-5, with TRBD1 as a possible D gene (5 bases). V was shortened by 4 bases and J by 5 bases, with 11 bases between the two germline ends. The CDR3 runs to 13 residues. The germline CDR1 and CDR2 sequences are SNHLY and FYNNEI. Written as DNA, the CDR3 is TGTGCCAGCAGTGTCGGCCAGGGCGAGACCCAGTACTTC. This sequence encodes CASSVGQGETQYF. Variable domain in full (rest from reference TRBV2 and TRBJ2-5): EPEVTQTPSHQVTQMGQEVILRCVPISNHLYFYWYRQILGQKVEFLVSFYNNEISEKSEIFDDQFSVERPDGSNFTLKIRSTKLEDSAMYFCASSVGQGETQYFGPGTRLLVL.

The V call is TRBV18, the J call TRBJ1-4; no reliable D call. The germline CDR1 and CDR2 sequences are KGHSH and LQKENI. CDR3 length: 14 residues. Deletions cut 3 bases from V and 3 bases from J, with 8 bases between. CDR3 residues: CASSPDGANEKLFF. CDR3 nucleotides: TGTGCCAGCTCACCTGACGGGGCTAATGAAAAACTGTTTTTT.

This clone was seen a single time. The chain uses TRBV27 and TRBJ2-2; unclear D gene. With 2 bases removed from V and 0 bases from J, the gap between germline ends came to 10 bases. The germline V gene has CDR1 MNHEY and CDR2 SMNVEV (reference sequence). This CDR3 spans 16 amino acids. The chain's CDR3 is CASSLAGSANTGELFF. The CDR3 nucleotides are TGTGCCAGCAGTTTAGCCGGATCCGCGAACACCGGGGAGCTGTTTTTT.

CDR3 nucleotide sequence: TGTGCCAGTCGACAGGGCTCTGAAGCTTTCTTT. Amino acids: CASRQGSEAFF. V and J are TRBV6-1 and TRBJ1-1; 7 nucleotides agree with TRBD1. CDR1 and CDR2 (germline): MNHNS, SASEGT. CDR3 size: 11 residues. The trim removed 9 bases at V and 6 bases at J, leaving 4 bases unmatched.

The chain links TRBV28 to TRBJ1-2, with TRBD1 as a possible D gene (6 bases). The V and J ends lost 8 bases and 4 bases respectively, with 14 bases between them. This CDR3 is 13 amino acids long. Germline CDR1 is MDHEN and CDR2 is SYDVKM. The CDR3 region has the DNA TGTGCCAGCGTCGGACAGCACTCCTATGGCTACACCTTC. This translates into CASVGQHSYGYTF.